This is a list of T cell receptor beta chains from one sample in a study of cytomegalovirus exposure and HLA in healthy donors. The repertoire was sequenced with immunoSEQ multiplex PCR; TCRdb's copy has only in-frame clones and lacks some. The top ten clones hold about 2.2% of a sample with roughly 170,000 clones, around 81% of them seen once. The sample comprised PBMCs. Receptors originate from a woman in her 30s in good health and CMV-seronegative. Each CDR3 is given with its conserved first and last residue. Each record gives: J gene, D gene, clone size, V gene, CDR3 protein, CDR3 DNA. A D gene is named only where the DNA matches it firmly. Expanded clones are given a class, and other clones once, few, many or no size at all.

TRBJ1-4 | NA | NA | TRBV5-4 | CASSPANRIGDEKLFF | TGTGCCAGCAGCCCGGCCAACAGGATTGGGGATGAAAAACTGTTTTTT
TRBJ2-5 | TRBD1 | NA | TRBV4-1 | CASSQPGQGAETQYF | TGCGCCAGCAGCCAACCGGGACAGGGAGCGGAGACCCAGTACTTC
TRBJ2-7 | TRBD2 | NA | TRBV28 | CASSHRDYSYEQYF | TGTGCCAGCAGTCACCGGGACTACTCCTACGAGCAGTACTTC
TRBJ2-7 | TRBD1 | NA | TRBV4-2 | CASSQDRGTGNEQYF | TGTGCCAGCAGCCAAGACAGAGGGACAGGTAACGAGCAGTACTTC
TRBJ2-5 | NA | few | TRBV4-1 | CASSQRGRGLQETQYF | TGCGCCAGCAGCCAACGGGGCAGGGGCCTCCAAGAGACCCAGTACTTC
TRBJ1-1 | NA | NA | TRBV5-1 | CASSLWSSGVNTEAFF | TGCGCCAGCAGCTTGTGGTCCTCGGGGGTGAACACTGAAGCTTTCTTT
TRBJ2-1 | TRBD1 | NA | TRBV5-4 | CASSPGQGFNNEQFF | TGTGCCAGCAGCCCCGGACAGGGCTTCAACAATGAGCAGTTCTTC
TRBJ2-7 | NA | NA | TRBV7-9 | CASSPSGYEQYF | TGTGCCAGCAGCCCCAGCGGGTACGAGCAGTACTTC
TRBJ2-3 | TRBD2 | NA | TRBV18 | CASSLAGGLADTQYF | TGTGCCAGCTCGCTAGCGGGAGGGCTGGCAGATACGCAGTATTTT
TRBJ2-3 | NA | once | TRBV30 | CAWSEGTWSTDTQYF | TGTGCCTGGAGTGAAGGGACTTGGAGTACGGATACGCAGTATTTT
TRBJ2-7 | TRBD2 | NA | TRBV4-3 | CASSQDRGGSSYEQYF | TGCGCCAGCAGCCAAGACCGGGGGGGCAGCTCCTACGAGCAGTACTTC
TRBJ2-3 | TRBD2 | NA | TRBV5-1 | CASSWTSGVRTDTQYF | TGCGCCAGCTCCTGGACTAGCGGGGTTCGCACAGATACGCAGTATTTT
TRBJ2-7 | NA | NA | TRBV28 | CASSPQGYEQYF | TGTGCCAGCAGCCCCCAGGGCTACGAGCAGTACTTC
TRBJ2-7 | TRBD1 | NA | TRBV28 | CASSLPGTGPYEQYF | TGTGCCAGCAGTTTACCCGGGACAGGGCCCTACGAGCAGTACTTC
TRBJ1-1 | NA | NA | TRBV6-1 | CVTATEAFF | TGTGTGACTGCCACTGAAGCTTTCTTT
TRBJ1-2 | TRBD1 | NA | TRBV30 | CAWIRGTLTGTGGAYYYGYTF | TGTGCCTGGATTCGGGGCACCCTAACCGGGACAGGGGGCGCCTATTACTATGGCTACACCTTC
TRBJ2-2 | TRBD1 | NA | TRBV28 | CASSSAGTGGHGELFF | TGTGCCAGCAGTTCGGCCGGGACAGGGGGACACGGGGAGCTGTTTTTT
TRBJ2-6 | NA | NA | TRBV4-1 | CASSPRAGTHDSGANVLTF | TGCGCCAGCAGCCCCCGAGCAGGCACCCACGACTCTGGGGCCAACGTCCTGACTTTC
TRBJ1-3 | NA | NA | TRBV5-6 | CASTTLGSGSSGNTIYF | TGTGCCAGCACCACCCTGGGGAGCGGCAGCTCTGGAAACACCATATATTTT
TRBJ1-2 | TRBD1 | NA | TRBV7-2 | CASSLWGQPLGVNYGYTF | TGTGCCAGCAGCTTGTGGGGACAGCCTCTTGGGGTTAACTATGGCTACACCTTC
TRBJ2-7 | TRBD2 | NA | TRBV7-2 | CASSFFIFGTSGLTYEQYF | TGTGCCAGCAGCTTTTTTATTTTTGGGACTAGCGGGTTAACCTACGAGCAGTACTTC
TRBJ1-4 | NA | NA | TRBV4-3 | CASSQARTVRTSEKLFF | TGCGCCAGCAGCCAAGCCCGGACAGTCCGGACGAGCGAAAAACTGTTTTTT
TRBJ2-5 | NA | NA | TRBV21-1 | CASSKIAWTEKETQYF | TGTGCCAGCAGCAAAATAGCCTGGACAGAAAAAGAGACCCAGTACTTC
TRBJ2-7 | TRBD1 | NA | TRBV4-2 | CASSPPGQGSYEQYF | TGTGCCAGCAGCCCCCCGGGACAGGGCTCCTACGAGCAGTACTTC
TRBJ2-3 | TRBD2 | NA | TRBV6-6 | CASKLAGGLDTQYF | TGTGCCAGCAAACTAGCGGGAGGACTTGATACGCAGTATTTT
TRBJ2-5 | TRBD1 | NA | TRBV11-2 | CASSEPGQGGPGTQYF | TGTGCCAGCAGCGAACCGGGACAGGGTGGGCCGGGGACCCAGTACTTC
TRBJ1-5 | NA | NA | TRBV5-8 | CASSLQQVLWHQPQHF | TGTGCCAGCAGCCTACAACAGGTCCTTTGGCATCAGCCCCAGCATTTT
TRBJ1-2 | TRBD1 | NA | TRBV28 | CASSLGQGSHYGYTF | TGTGCCAGCAGTTTGGGACAGGGCTCTCACTATGGCTACACCTTC
TRBJ1-2 | NA | NA | TRBV7-9 | CASSLEQGYGYTF | TGTGCCAGCAGCTTAGAACAGGGTTATGGCTACACCTTC
TRBJ2-4 | NA | NA | TRBV2 | CASSDRQSQYF | TGTGCCAGCAGTGATAGACAAAGTCAGTACTTC
TRBJ2-1 | TRBD2 | NA | TRBV28 | CASSQVSGGGNEQFF | TGTGCCAGCAGTCAGGTTAGCGGGGGTGGAAATGAGCAGTTCTTC
TRBJ2-3 | TRBD1 | NA | TRBV5-1 | CASSSGTGTDTQYF | TGCGCCAGCAGCTCAGGGACAGGCACAGATACGCAGTATTTT
TRBJ2-3 | TRBD1 | NA | TRBV5-1 | CASTTRTGGVDTQYF | TGCGCCAGCACCACCCGGACAGGGGGCGTAGATACGCAGTATTTT
TRBJ2-3 | TRBD2 | NA | TRBV28 | CASIPAGGPDTQYF | TGTGCCAGCATCCCAGCGGGGGGGCCAGATACGCAGTATTTT
TRBJ2-7 | NA | NA | TRBV7-2 | CASSLVGGSYEQYF | TGTGCCAGCAGCTTAGTGGGGGGATCCTACGAGCAGTACTTC
TRBJ2-7 | NA | NA | TRBV4-1 | CASSHGLASEQYF | TGCGCCAGCAGCCATGGCCTAGCGAGCGAGCAGTACTTC
TRBJ1-6 | NA | NA | TRBV28 | CASSLTGSPYNSPLHF | TGTGCCAGCAGTCTCACAGGGAGTCCCTATAATTCACCCCTCCACTTT
TRBJ2-7 | TRBD1 | NA | TRBV2 | CASSGGQPRPYEQYF | TGTGCCAGCAGTGGGGGACAGCCGCGTCCCTACGAGCAGTACTTC
TRBJ2-2 | NA | few | TRBV4-3 | CASSHPPRGGITGELFF | TGCGCCAGCAGCCATCCCCCGAGGGGGGGCATCACCGGGGAGCTGTTTTTT
TRBJ2-5 | NA | NA | TRBV19 | CASSQTGTIETQYF | TGTGCCAGTAGCCAAACAGGCACCATAGAGACCCAGTACTTC
TRBJ2-5 | NA | NA | TRBV7-2 | CASSIDAGRGRETQYF | TGTGCCAGCAGCATCGACGCCGGGCGGGGGCGCGAGACCCAGTACTTC
TRBJ1-1 | TRBD1 | few | TRBV4-3 | CASSQDRGTGRAFF | TGCGCCAGCAGCCAAGATCGGGGGACAGGGAGAGCTTTCTTT
TRBJ2-7 | TRBD1 | NA | TRBV11-2 | CASSSPGQGNEQYF | TGTGCCAGCAGCTCCCCGGGACAGGGGAACGAGCAGTACTTC
TRBJ2-7 | TRBD1 | NA | TRBV5-4 | CASSVDRGPYYEQYF | TGTGCCAGCAGCGTCGACAGGGGGCCATACTACGAGCAGTACTTC
TRBJ2-3 | NA | few | TRBV29-1 | CSAPGADTQYF | TGCAGCGCGCCAGGGGCAGATACGCAGTATTTT
TRBJ1-4 | NA | once | TRBV18 | CASSPLNPTVGNEKLFF | TGTGCCAGCTCACCACTGAACCCGACAGTTGGTAATGAAAAACTGTTTTTT
TRBJ1-1 | TRBD1 | NA | TRBV6-1 | CASSEPSKRGLGAFF | TGTGCCAGCAGTGAACCCTCTAAGAGGGGGCTGGGTGCTTTCTTT
TRBJ1-6 | TRBD1 | once | TRBV2 | CASSLTQGATNSPLHF | TGTGCCAGCAGTCTAACCCAGGGGGCGACTAATTCACCCCTCCACTTT
TRBJ2-7 | NA | once | TRBV7-2 | CASSPRRGSYEQYF | TGTGCCAGCAGCCCCCGGCGGGGATCCTACGAGCAGTACTTC
TRBJ2-7 | TRBD2 | NA | TRBV29-1 | CSVWTSGSYEQYF | TGCAGCGTATGGACTAGCGGATCCTACGAGCAGTACTTC
TRBJ2-2 | NA | NA | TRBV7-9 | CASIPGETAGELFF | TGTGCCAGCATCCCGGGGGAAACGGCCGGGGAGCTGTTTTTT
TRBJ2-1 | NA | NA | TRBV5-4 | CASNPDTLNEQFF | TGTGCCAGCAACCCGGACACTCTCAATGAGCAGTTCTTC
TRBJ1-2 | TRBD1 | NA | TRBV7-8 | CASSSIQAGQGTGGYTF | TGTGCCAGCAGCTCGATTCAAGCGGGACAGGGCACGGGTGGCTACACCTTC
TRBJ2-3 | NA | once | TRBV7-3 | CASSLYGGTADTQYF | TGTGCCAGCAGCTTATACGGGGGTACGGCAGATACGCAGTATTTT
TRBJ2-6 | TRBD1 | NA | TRBV27 | CASSSGTGDGANGLTF | TGTGCCAGCAGTTCCGGGACAGGGGACGGGGCCAACGGCCTGACTTTC
TRBJ2-5 | NA | NA | TRBV4-1 | CASSQDRTEETQYF | TGCGCCAGCAGCCAAGATAGGACAGAAGAGACCCAGTACTTC
TRBJ2-7 | NA | NA | TRBV28 | CASRPQGGIYEQYF | TGTGCCAGCAGACCACAGGGGGGGATCTACGAGCAGTACTTC